A selection of T cell receptor beta chains follows, all from one sample in a study of T cells in Graves' hyperthyroidism and ophthalmopathy. MiXCR, run by TCRdb on the multiplex PCR reads, gives a single entry per CDR3 protein. The data contain about 570,000 distinct CDR3 sequences, 46% of them singletons. Source material: peripheral blood or thyroid tissue (not recorded which). These receptors originate from an adult woman with Graves' disease, either hyperthyroidism or ophthalmopathy (not recorded which). Both conserved end residues are part of each CDR3. The D gene is left open where the match is weak. The size field is filled for only some rows; it gives once, few, many or a size class.

v_call,j_call,clone_size,d_call,cdr3_aa,cdr3_nt
TRBV4-3,TRBJ2-5,few,.,CASSQDGRGETQYF,TGCGCCAGCAGCCAAGATGGCAGGGGAGAGACCCAGTACTTC
TRBV29-1,TRBJ2-5,once,.,CSVVEGTQYF,TGCAGCGTTGTGGAGGGGACCCAGTACTTC
TRBV4-1,TRBJ1-4,.,TRBD1,CASSKRGQGAEKLFF,TGCGCCAGCAGCAAAAGGGGACAGGGGGCTGAAAAACTGTTTTTT
TRBV6-2/TRBV6-3,TRBJ1-1,many,.,CASSQTGEAFF,TGTGCCAGCAGTCAAACAGGAGAAGCTTTCTTT
TRBV10-3,TRBJ1-4,many,.,CAISESILDEKLFF,TGTGCCATCAGTGAGTCGATATTGGATGAAAAACTGTTTTTT
TRBV12-3/TRBV12-4,TRBJ2-5,once,.,CASSPENNQPQYF,TGTGCCAGCAGCCCAGAAAACAATCAGCCCCAGTACTTC
TRBV20-1,TRBJ1-1,.,.,CSAREGGHTEAFF,TGCAGTGCTAGAGAGGGGGGGCATACTGAAGCTTTCTTT
TRBV10-3,TRBJ2-5,.,.,CAISETESQETQYF,TGTGCCATCAGTGAGACAGAAAGTCAAGAGACCCAGTACTTC
TRBV4-1,TRBJ2-7,many,TRBD2,CASSQVGRRSGSGEQYF,TGCGCCAGCAGCCAAGTAGGTCGACGGAGCGGGAGTGGCGAGCAGTACTTC
TRBV30,TRBJ1-2,many,.,CAWRRAYGYTF,TGTGCCTGGAGAAGGGCCTATGGCTACACCTTC
TRBV11-2,TRBJ2-2,.,TRBD1,CASSRTGAGTGELFF,TGTGCCAGCAGCAGGACAGGCGCGGGCACCGGGGAGCTGTTTTTT
TRBV4-1,TRBJ2-3,once,.,CASSQEGLSTDTQYF,TGCGCCAGCAGCCAAGAAGGACTTAGCACAGATACGCAGTATTTT
TRBV10-3,TRBJ1-6,many,.,CAISESENSPLHF,TGTGCCATCAGTGAGTCGGAAAATTCACCCCTCCACTTT
TRBV12-3/TRBV12-4,TRBJ1-5,many,TRBD1,CASSLYRGDVQPQHF,TGTGCCAGCAGTTTATACAGGGGTGACGTTCAGCCCCAGCATTTT
TRBV9,TRBJ2-5,.,TRBD2,CASSLLAGGYQETQYF,TGTGCCAGCAGCCTTCTAGCGGGTGGGTACCAAGAGACCCAGTACTTC
TRBV25-1,TRBJ1-4,.,.,CASSARDPATNEKLFF,TGTGCCAGCAGTGCTAGAGATCCGGCAACTAATGAAAAACTGTTTTTT
TRBV28,TRBJ2-2,.,.,CASTITGELFF,TGTGCCAGCACGATCACCGGGGAGCTGTTTTTT
TRBV10-2,TRBJ2-7,many,.,CASGWPSSYEQYF,TGCGCCAGCGGGTGGCCTTCCTCCTACGAGCAGTACTTC
TRBV7-9,TRBJ1-2,.,.,CASSPDRDRDGYTF,TGTGCCAGCAGCCCCGACCGTGATAGGGATGGCTACACCTTC
TRBV5-1,TRBJ1-5,.,.,CASSVDFGQGQHF,TGCGCCAGCAGCGTTGATTTCGGGCAAGGACAGCATTTT
TRBV7-9,TRBJ2-6,.,.,CASSPTGTTGSGANVLTF,TGTGCCAGCAGCCCGACCGGGACGACAGGCTCTGGGGCCAACGTCCTGACTTTC
TRBV25-1,TRBJ1-3,many,.,CASSEYLSNTIYF,TGTGCCAGCAGTGAATACCTCTCAAACACCATATATTTT
TRBV5-1,TRBJ2-2,many,.,CASSRNTGELFF,TGCGCCAGCAGCAGGAACACCGGGGAGCTGTTTTTT
TRBV10-3,TRBJ1-1,.,.,CAISEEGRGGLNTEAFF,TGTGCCATCAGTGAGGAGGGGAGGGGCGGTCTGAACACTGAAGCTTTCTTT
TRBV18,TRBJ1-2,few,TRBD1,CASSPWDSDVNYGYTF,TGTGCCAGCTCACCCTGGGACAGCGACGTTAACTATGGCTACACCTTC
TRBV19,TRBJ1-1,many,.,CASSFEWRGITEAFF,TGTGCCAGTAGTTTCGAGTGGCGGGGGATCACTGAAGCTTTCTTT
TRBV10-3,TRBJ2-5,.,.,CATQGQGISGANEGTQYF,TGTGCCACGCAGGGGCAGGGGATATCTGGGGCCAACGAGGGGACCCAGTACTTC
TRBV5-1,TRBJ1-3,.,.,CASSLVTSGGNTIYF,TGCGCCAGCAGCTTGGTGACTAGCGGGGGAAACACCATATATTTT
TRBV7-2,TRBJ2-7,.,TRBD2,CASSFTSGNPYEQYF,TGTGCCAGCAGCTTTACTAGCGGGAATCCCTACGAGCAGTACTTC
TRBV20-1,TRBJ2-2,.,.,CSAFGGIRNTGELFF,TGCAGTGCATTTGGGGGGATTCGAAACACCGGGGAGCTGTTTTTT
TRBV6-1,TRBJ2-6,many,.,CASIKMGGWFGANVLTF,TGTGCCAGCATCAAAATGGGGGGTTGGTTTGGGGCCAACGTCCTGACTTTC
TRBV6-1,TRBJ1-6,many,.,CASSEKAFYLHF,TGTGCCAGCAGTGAAAAGGCCTTCTATCTCCACTTT
TRBV12-3/TRBV12-4,TRBJ2-7,many,TRBD2,CASRFAGDTYEQYF,TGTGCCAGCAGGTTCGCGGGAGATACCTACGAGCAGTACTTC
TRBV7-2,TRBJ2-5,many,.,CASSLAPWETQYF,TGTGCCAGCAGTTTGGCCCCGTGGGAGACCCAGTACTTC
TRBV12-3/TRBV12-4,TRBJ1-2,many,TRBD1,CASSFRRGRGYGYTF,TGTGCCAGCAGTTTTAGGAGGGGGCGCGGGTATGGCTACACCTTC
TRBV20-1,TRBJ2-7,many,TRBD2,CSAPGSGSRYEQYF,TGCAGTGCTCCCGGTAGCGGGAGTAGATACGAGCAGTACTTC
TRBV7-9,TRBJ1-2,.,.,CASSPDSAPDYGYTF,TGTGCCAGCAGTCCTGACAGTGCCCCTGATTATGGCTACACCTTC
TRBV7-3,TRBJ2-5,many,.,CASSFGGGIETQYF,TGTGCCAGCAGCTTCGGGGGCGGAATAGAGACCCAGTACTTC
TRBV25-1,TRBJ1-1,few,.,CASSAVGTEAFF,TGTGCCAGCAGTGCGGTTGGCACTGAAGCTTTCTTT
TRBV5-8,TRBJ1-2,.,TRBD1,CASSLAGGNGYTF,TGTGCCAGCAGCTTGGCAGGGGGCAATGGCTACACCTTC
TRBV10-3,TRBJ2-3,few,TRBD1,CATSETGMTDTQYF,TGTGCCACCTCGGAGACAGGGATGACAGATACGCAGTATTTT
TRBV5-1,TRBJ2-7,many,.,CASSLAGKSYEQYF,TGCGCCAGCAGCTTGGCAGGCAAATCCTACGAGCAGTACTTC
TRBV14,TRBJ1-1,once,.,CASSNRGAAEAFF,TGTGCCAGCAGTAACCGGGGCGCGGCTGAAGCTTTCTTT
TRBV4-1,TRBJ2-7,many,.,CASSQGGLLYREQYF,TGCGCCAGCAGCCAAGGGGGACTCCTCTATCGCGAGCAGTACTTC
TRBV29-1,TRBJ1-1,once,.,CSVGGGGGAFF,TGCAGCGTTGGAGGGGGAGGGGGGGCTTTCTTT
TRBV28,TRBJ2-7,.,.,CASSQPTRGRREQYF,TGTGCCAGCAGCCAACCGACAAGGGGTCGTCGCGAGCAGTACTTC
TRBV19,TRBJ1-5,many,.,CASSRGERESNQPQHF,TGTGCCAGTAGTCGGGGGGAGAGGGAGAGCAATCAGCCCCAGCATTTT
TRBV19,TRBJ1-6,.,.,CASSPDSPLHF,TGTGCCAGTAGCCCGGACTCACCCCTCCACTTT
TRBV5-1,TRBJ2-6,many,.,CASSRAASGANVLTF,TGCGCCAGCAGCAGGGCGGCCTCTGGGGCCAACGTCCTGACTTTC
TRBV10-1,TRBJ2-7,many,TRBD2,CASSDSSGNSYEQYF,TGCGCCAGCAGCGATTCTAGCGGGAACTCCTACGAGCAGTACTTC
TRBV9,TRBJ1-1,many,.,CASSANPTRALEAFF,TGTGCCAGCAGCGCCAACCCCACCAGGGCCCTTGAAGCTTTCTTT
TRBV29-1,TRBJ2-6,many,TRBD1,CSALEGGRGANVLTF,TGCAGCGCCTTGGAAGGGGGCCGTGGGGCCAACGTCCTGACTTTC
TRBV29-1,TRBJ1-5,.,.,CSDRFSNQPQHF,TGCAGTGACAGGTTTAGCAATCAGCCCCAGCATTTT
TRBV18,TRBJ1-6,few,.,CASSLAEKGPLHF,TGTGCCAGCTCACTAGCCGAAAAAGGACCCCTCCACTTT